The 18 T cell receptor beta chains below come from one sample, sequenced in a study of blood T cell repertoires in COVID-19. The method was immunoSEQ multiplex PCR; TCRdb's version includes in-frame clones alone and lacks a portion of them. This sample has fewer than 250,000 clones; roughly 84% occur once, and the top ten carry roughly 7.2%. The sequencing sample was made of PBMCs or T cells enriched from blood (not recorded which). The source of these receptors is a man aged 30-40 years in a cohort exposed to, infected with or recovered from COVID-19 (not recorded which).

The V gene is TRBV5-1, the J gene TRBJ2-5, with 10 bases lining up with TRBD2. Trimming cost V 7 bases and J 5 bases; bases outside gene matches: 26. The germline V gene encodes CDR1 SGHRS and CDR2 YFSETQ. This CDR3 has 20 residues. The DNA for the CDR3 is TGCGCCAGCCAACTGGGGGGCCTAGCGGGGGCCCGACCCCTTGATGAGACCCAGTACTTC. This translates into CASQLGGLAGARPLDETQYF. The full variable domain, in which reference TRBV5-1 and TRBJ2-5 provide the parts outside the CDR3, is KAGVTQTPRYLIKTRGQQVTLSCSPISGHRSVSWYQQTPGQGLQFLFEYFSETQRNKGNFPGRFSGRQFSNSRSEMNVSTLELGDSALYLCASQLGGLAGARPLDETQYFGPGTRLLVL.

The CDR3 region has the DNA TGTGCCAGCAGCCAACGGTCGGGACTAGGACACGAGCAGTACTTC. This encodes CASSQRSGLGHEQYF. The genes are TRBV3-1 (or the pseudogene TRBV3-2) and TRBJ2-7; 8 bases line up with TRBD2. CDR3 length: 15 residues. The germline V gene encodes CDR1 LGHDT and CDR2 YNNKEL (reference sequence). Losses at the gene ends were 2 bases for V and 5 bases for J; bases not matched to a gene: 8.

The chain has TRBV5-1 and TRBJ1-6, with 8 bases identical to TRBD1. The germline V gene has CDR1 SGHRS and CDR2 YFSETQ. The V and J ends lost 4 bases and 7 bases, in that order; junction bases with no gene match: 10. This CDR3 is built from 16 residues. DNA of the CDR3: TGCGCCAGCAGCCCAACCGGAACAGGGGGGAATTCACCCCTCCACTTT. Residues: CASSPTGTGGNSPLHF.

The rearrangement uses TRBV28 and TRBJ1-1; TRBD1 might be the D (5 bases). Germline V gene data show CDR1 as MDHEN and CDR2 as SYDVKM. The length of the CDR3 is 17 residues. Trimming left V 1 base short and J 3 bases short, with 18 bases between. The CDR3 DNA sequence: TGTGCCAGCAGTTTATATCAGGGCATGGTGGCGGACACTGAAGCTTTCTTT. Residues: CASSLYQGMVADTEAFF.

V is TRBV16 and J is TRBJ2-1, with 11 bases aligning to TRBD2. In germline, CDR1 is KGHSY, CDR2 FQNENV. There are 17 residues in the CDR3. The J segment lost 6 bases and the V segment lost 0 bases, leaving 7 bases of the junction unmatched. CDR3 bases: TGTGCCAGCAGCCAATCTTCGGCTAGCGGGAGGCGCAATGAGCAGTTCTTC. Translated, it gives CASSQSSASGRRNEQFF.

The J gene is TRBJ1-6, the V gene TRBV25-1; D uncertain. With 6 bases removed from V and 5 bases from J, the gap between germline ends came to 14 bases. Germline values: CDR1 MGHDK, CDR2 SYGVNS. This CDR3 spans 15 amino acids. CDR3 protein: CASRAPMEHNSPLHF. CDR3 DNA sequence: TGTGCCAGCAGGGCCCCAATGGAGCATAATTCACCCCTCCACTTT. Complete variable domain (other parts from reference TRBV25-1 and TRBJ1-6): EADIYQTPRYLVIGTGKKITLECSQTMGHDKMYWYQQDPGMELHLIHYSYGVNSTEKGDLSSESTVSRIRTEHFPLTLESARPSHTSQYLCASRAPMEHNSPLHFGNGTRLTVT.

This chain links TRBV3-1 (or the pseudogene TRBV3-2) with TRBJ2-7, with a weak D call TRBD1 (6 bases). Germline V gene data show CDR1 as LGHDT and CDR2 as YNNKEL (reference sequence). This CDR3 has 15 amino acids. Deletions cut 4 bases from V and 3 bases from J, with 16 bases between. The CDR3 region has the DNA TGTGCCAGCAGCCCCGGAACCGGGACAAGCTACGAGCAGTACTTC. It translates to CASSPGTGTSYEQYF.

This clone was picked up a small number of times. The genes are TRBV3-1 (or the pseudogene TRBV3-2) and TRBJ2-1; TRBD1 might be the D (6 bases). CDR3 length equals 15 residues. V shed 2 bases and J shed 3 bases, with 11 bases lying between them. Germline V gene sequence: CDR1 LGHDT, CDR2 YNNKEL (reference sequence). The CDR3 region has the DNA TGTGCCAGCAGCCAACCCGGGACAAGCTACAATGAGCAGTTCTTC. Encoded protein: CASSQPGTSYNEQFF.

The chain carries TRBV19 and TRBJ1-5; TRBD1 matches at 8 bases. V dropped 2 bases and J dropped 2; count of bases not matched to a gene: 8. Germline lookup yields CDR1 LNHDA and CDR2 SQIVND (reference sequence). The CDR3 is 17 residues long. CDR3 in amino acids: CASSIRSRGLGNQPQHF. The DNA of the CDR3 is TGTGCCAGTAGTATACGGTCCAGGGGGCTCGGCAATCAGCCCCAGCATTTT.

V is TRBV2 and J is TRBJ1-2; maybe TRBD1 (6 bases). Trimming took off 9 bases at V and 0 bases at J, with 11 bases between the two ends. This CDR3 has 13 amino acids. Germline CDR1 reads SNHLY; CDR2 reads FYNNEI. The CDR3 region is CARGEGANYGYTF. The CDR3 coding sequence is TGTGCCAGGGGGGAGGGGGCTAACTATGGCTACACCTTC. The complete variable domain, with remaining parts taken from reference TRBV2 and TRBJ1-2, reads EPEVTQTPSHQVTQMGQEVILRCVPISNHLYFYWYRQILGQKVEFLVSFYNNEISEKSEIFDDQFSVERPDGSNFTLKIRSTKLEDSAMYFCARGEGANYGYTFGSGTRLTVV.

This clone has a handful of counts. This chain links TRBV5-1 with TRBJ2-7; possible D gene TRBD2, 5 bases. The V and J ends lost 4 bases and 4 bases respectively, with 15 bases between them. Germline V CDR1 and CDR2: SGHRS, YFSETQ. The CDR3 contains 14 residues. The CDR3 loop is CASSLEAAAYEQYF. The CDR3, as DNA: TGCGCCAGCAGCCTGGAGGCGGCAGCTTACGAGCAGTACTTC.

This chain joins TRBV7-8 and TRBJ2-2; unclear D gene. Trimming stripped 7 bases from V and 4 bases from J, with 19 bases between. Germline V lookup: CDR1 SGHVS, CDR2 FQNEAQ. CDR3 length equals 16 residues. Here the CDR3 reads CASNKKATEFTGELFF. The CDR3 bases are TGTGCCAGCAACAAGAAGGCTACAGAATTCACCGGGGAGCTGTTTTTT.

This chain links TRBV19 with TRBJ2-7; 7 bases match TRBD2. J gave up 7 bases and V 5 bases, and 8 bases lay outside the gene matches. The CDR3 runs 13 residues. Germline lookup yields CDR1 LNHDA and CDR2 SQIVND (reference sequence). CDR3 residues: CASSPAGDREQYF. The CDR3 DNA reads TGTGCCAGTAGTCCGGCGGGAGACAGAGAGCAGTACTTC.

The CDR3 region is CASSLERGQWGEQFF. The CDR3 region has the DNA TGTGCCAGCAGCTTGGAAAGGGGGCAATGGGGTGAGCAGTTCTTC. This chain connects TRBV5-6 to TRBJ2-1; TRBD1 matches 7 bases. This CDR3 region has 15 residues. The germline gives CDR1 SGHDT, CDR2 YYEEEE. Unmatched junction bases numbered 9, after V lost 0 bases and J lost 9 bases.

The chain links TRBV23-1 to TRBJ2-1; TRBD2 matches at 7 bases. TRBV23-1 is an open reading frame, and its role is uncertain. The V gene end was trimmed by 1 base and the J gene end by 3 bases; junction bases not matched to a gene: 9. This CDR3 has 17 residues. The CDR3 reads CASSQYGGGVYYNEQFF. For the CDR3, the DNA is TGCGCCAGCAGTCAATACGGGGGAGGGGTTTACTACAATGAGCAGTTCTTC.

The gene calls are TRBV28 and TRBJ2-3, with a weak D call TRBD2 (6 bases). This CDR3 has 13 residues. From germline, CDR1 is MDHEN and CDR2 SYDVKM. Between the trimmed V and J ends, which lost 6 bases and 3 bases, there was a span of 10 bases. CDR3 DNA: TGTGCCAGCAGGGGAGGATGGACAGATACGCAGTATTTT. It is translated as CASRGGWTDTQYF.

The chain carries TRBV5-4 and TRBJ2-7; D gene unclear. The CDR3 extends over 12 amino acids. The germline V gene encodes CDR1 SGHNT and CDR2 YYREEE (reference sequence). V was cut by 3 bases and J by 6 bases, with 10 bases left in between. This CDR3 is CASSYSGVEQYF. The CDR3 DNA follows: TGTGCCAGCAGCTATTCGGGTGTCGAGCAGTACTTC.

The gene calls are TRBV28 and TRBJ1-6, with 8 bases fitting TRBD1. There are 15 residues in the CDR3. From germline, CDR1 is MDHEN and CDR2 SYDVKM. The V gene end was trimmed by 6 bases and the J gene end by 5 bases; junction bases not matched to a gene: 6. CDR3 in amino acids: CASSVRDRHNSPLHF. CDR3 nucleotide sequence: TGTGCCAGCAGCGTCCGGGACAGGCATAATTCACCCCTCCACTTT.